Below are 25 T cell receptor beta chains sequenced from a single sample in a study of blood T cell repertoires in COVID-19. The assay was immunoSEQ multiplex PCR, and TCRdb's table has in-frame clones only and misses some. The table has 200,000 to 300,000 clones, around 85% seen once. Input material: peripheral blood. These receptors were taken from a woman older than 75 with acute or convalescent COVID-19.

J is TRBJ1-1 and V is TRBV30; 8 nucleotides match TRBD1. With V trimmed by 3 bases and J by 4 bases, 4 bases remained unmatched. Looked up from germline, CDR1 is GTSNPN and CDR2 is SVGIG (reference sequence). This CDR3 has 13 amino acids. CDR3 residues: CAWSQDRGTEAFF. The CDR3 bases are TGTGCCTGGAGCCAAGACAGGGGCACTGAAGCTTTCTTT.

This clone was counted a few times. The rearrangement links TRBV14 to TRBJ1-6, with D unresolved. Looked up from germline, CDR1 is SGHDN and CDR2 is FVKESK. The CDR3 length is 13 residues. V shed 1 base and J shed 14 bases, with 12 bases lying between them. In nucleotides, the CDR3 is TGTGCCAGCAGCCAAGCGGAGGGTCGGTCCCTCCACTTT. Protein product: CASSQAEGRSLHF.

The V call is TRBV19, the J call TRBJ1-1; D may be TRBD1 (5 bases). This CDR3 is built from 16 residues. Trimming pared 8 bases from V and 5 bases from J, leaving 24 bases between. Germline assignment: CDR1 LNHDA and CDR2 SQIVND (reference sequence). The CDR3 sequence is CASYPGLLQRRTEAFF. The DNA for the CDR3 is TGTGCCAGTTATCCGGGACTCCTCCAGCGACGGACTGAAGCTTTCTTT.

J is TRBJ2-7 and V is TRBV15, with D possibly matching TRBD1 (5 bases). From germline, CDR1 is LNHNV and CDR2 YYDKDF (reference sequence). The CDR3 spans 15 residues. The V end was cut by 0 bases, the J end by 3 bases, with 12 bases between. The CDR3 loop is CATSRDTGQFYEQYF. The CDR3, as DNA: TGTGCCACCAGCAGAGATACTGGACAATTCTACGAGCAGTACTTC.

This rearrangement joins TRBV3-1 (or the pseudogene TRBV3-2) to TRBJ2-7; 15 positions match TRBD2. The CDR3 totals 16 residues. CDR1 and CDR2 (germline): LGHDT, YNNKEL (reference sequence). V gave up 4 bases and J gave up 4 bases; unmatched junction bases: 5. DNA of the CDR3: TGTGCCAGCAGCCTGGGACTAGCGGGGGGACAGTACGAGCAGTACTTC. It specifies CASSLGLAGGQYEQYF.

The table lists this clone with a count of one. V and J are TRBV5-4 and TRBJ2-1, with TRBD2 matching 14 bases. CDR1 and CDR2 from the germline V gene are SGHNT and YYREEE (reference sequence). With V trimmed by 4 bases and J by 7 bases, 10 bases remained unmatched. This CDR3 is 17 amino acids long. The CDR3: CASSPGGTSGSRNEQFF. CDR3 bases: TGTGCCAGCAGCCCAGGAGGGACTAGCGGGAGTCGTAATGAGCAGTTCTTC. Supplemented by reference TRBV5-4 and TRBJ2-1, the full variable domain reads ETGVTQSPTHLIKTRGQQVTLRCSSQSGHNTVSWYQQALGQGPQFIFQYYREEENGRGNFPPRFSGLQFPNYSSELNVNALELDDSALYLCASSPGGTSGSRNEQFFGPGTRLTVL.

The rearrangement joins TRBV2 to TRBJ2-7; D possibly corresponds to TRBD2 (6 bases). CDR3 length: 13 amino acids. CDR1 and CDR2 from the germline V gene are SNHLY and FYNNEI. V was pared by 8 bases and J by 2 bases, with 13 bases between. This CDR3 reads CASSNGGAYEQYF. CDR3 nucleotides: TGTGCCAGCTCCAACGGAGGGGCCTACGAGCAGTACTTC.

The chain carries TRBV18 and TRBJ1-2; 9 nucleotides agree with TRBD1. The CDR3 runs to 14 residues. The junction had 5 bases not matched to a gene; V was cut back by 1 base and J by 8 bases. From germline, CDR1 is KGHSH and CDR2 LQKENI. Here the CDR3 DNA reads TGTGCCAGCTCACCACGACAGGGGGACGAGGGCTACACCTTC. It codes for CASSPRQGDEGYTF.

The chain carries TRBV3-1 (or the pseudogene TRBV3-2) and TRBJ1-5; D gene unclear. Germline CDR1 is LGHDT and CDR2 is YNNKEL (reference sequence). The CDR3 contains 15 residues. The germline V and J ends were trimmed by 1 base and 4 bases, with 11 bases remaining between them. CDR3 in amino acids: CASSQGGSPNQPQHF. The DNA of the CDR3 is TGTGCCAGCAGCCAAGGAGGGAGCCCAAATCAGCCCCAGCATTTT.

The chain has TRBV2 and TRBJ2-2; 11 bases are shared with TRBD1. CDR1 and CDR2 (germline): SNHLY, FYNNEI. The trim removed 5 bases at V and 6 bases at J, leaving 2 bases unmatched. CDR3 length equals 14 residues. CDR3 protein: CASSSDRGPGELFF. The CDR3 region has the DNA TGTGCCAGCAGTTCGGACAGGGGGCCCGGGGAGCTGTTTTTT.

The chain carries TRBV6-5 and TRBJ1-6; 10 nucleotides line up with TRBD1. The CDR3 sequence is 13 residues long. Per germline, CDR1 MNHEY and CDR2 SVGAGI. The trim removed 11 bases at V and 9 bases at J, leaving 7 bases unmatched. CDR3 sequence reads: CAADRGRSSPLHF. The CDR3 nucleotides read TGTGCCGCCGACAGGGGGCGGAGTTCACCCCTCCACTTT.

The V and J genes are TRBV19 and TRBJ1-4; maybe TRBD1 (5 bases). The germline V gene has CDR1 LNHDA and CDR2 SQIVND (reference sequence). Trimming shortened V by 6 bases and J by 7 bases, and 15 bases separated the two germline ends. The CDR3 runs 14 residues. The CDR3 is CASRVGRGGEKLFF. CDR3 DNA sequence: TGTGCCAGTAGAGTGGGGAGGGGAGGTGAAAAACTGTTTTTT.

The rearrangement joins TRBV23-1 to TRBJ2-2, with D possibly TRBD1 on 5 matching bases. TRBV23-1 counts as an open reading frame of uncertain function. The V end lost 7 bases, the J end lost 1 base, and 19 bases lay between the germline ends. The CDR3 spans 17 residues. For the CDR3, the DNA is TGCGCCAGCAACATAACAGGTGATTCTAAGAACACCGGGGAGCTGTTTTTT. Its protein product is CASNITGDSKNTGELFF.

This clone was recorded a few times. The V call is TRBV6-1, the J call TRBJ2-7, with TRBD2 matching 10 bases. Losses at the gene ends were 3 bases for V and 3 bases for J; bases not matched to a gene: 8. This CDR3 region has 16 residues. CDR1 and CDR2 from the germline V gene are MNHNS and SASEGT. The CDR3 sequence is CASSDISGRASYEQYF. CDR3 coding DNA: TGTGCCAGCAGTGATATAAGCGGGAGGGCCAGCTACGAGCAGTACTTC.

This clone was recorded only once. The chain has TRBV27 and TRBJ1-5, with unresolved D. V lost 4 bases to trimming and J lost 3 bases, with 13 bases between them. Looked up from germline, CDR1 is MNHEY and CDR2 is SMNVEV (reference sequence). The CDR3 runs to 15 residues. CDR3 coding DNA: TGTGCCAGCAGTTATTACAGCGGCCCCAATCAGCCCCAGCATTTT. It encodes CASSYYSGPNQPQHF.

This clone came up many times. The rearrangement uses TRBV6-5 and TRBJ1-6, with D possibly being TRBD1 (5 bases). There are 13 residues in the CDR3. V lost 6 bases and J 8 bases, leaving 11 bases between the germline ends. Germline V gene lookup returns CDR1 MNHEY and CDR2 SVGAGI. This chain's CDR3 is CASSVLGDSPLHF. Here the CDR3 DNA reads TGTGCCAGCAGCGTCCTAGGGGATTCACCCCTCCACTTT.

The chain is built from TRBV3-1 (or the pseudogene TRBV3-2) and TRBJ2-1, with a weak D call TRBD2 (6 bases). V shed 6 bases and J shed 8 bases, with 11 bases lying between them. Germline lookup yields CDR1 LGHDT and CDR2 YNNKEL (reference sequence). The CDR3 totals 12 residues. CDR3 coding DNA: TGTGCCAGCAGTTCGACTAGAGATGAGCAGTTCTTC. This encodes CASSSTRDEQFF.

V gene TRBV7-8 combines with J gene TRBJ2-5, with D possibly TRBD1 on 5 matching bases. The germline V gene has CDR1 SGHVS and CDR2 FQNEAQ. The ends were cut back, 4 bases at V and 7 bases at J, with 16 bases in the middle. This CDR3 is built from 14 residues. The CDR3 DNA follows: TGTGCCAGCAGCTCAATCACAGGACCGGCGACCCAGTACTTC. This sequence encodes CASSSITGPATQYF.

The V and J genes are TRBV6-1 and TRBJ2-7; 7 bases are a match to TRBD1. The CDR3 is 16 residues long. Germline V gives CDR1 MNHNS, CDR2 SASEGT. V shed 0 bases and J 5 bases; nucleotides not matched to a gene: 10. The CDR3 is CASSEALGQAFDEQYF. CDR3 coding DNA: TGTGCCAGCAGTGAAGCGCTAGGACAGGCATTTGACGAGCAGTACTTC.

The rearrangement joins TRBV18 to TRBJ2-5, with TRBD1 matching over 7 bases. Per germline, CDR1 KGHSH and CDR2 LQKENI. The CDR3 runs to 15 residues. V lost 6 bases to trimming and J lost 0 bases; unmatched junction nucleotides: 7. CDR3 in amino acids: CASSHGQDYQETQYF. CDR3 DNA sequence: TGTGCCAGCTCTCACGGACAGGACTACCAAGAGACCCAGTACTTC.

V and J are TRBV20-1 and TRBJ1-2, with 7 bases matching TRBD1. The ends lost 3 bases at V and 4 bases at J; junction bases unmatched: 5. The CDR3 is made up of 13 amino acids. CDR1 is DFQATT, CDR2 SNEGSKA, per germline (reference sequence). In nucleotides, the CDR3 is TGCAGTGCTAGTCAGACAGGGCTCTATGGCTACACCTTC. Protein: CSASQTGLYGYTF.

The J gene is TRBJ1-6, the V gene TRBV14; 11 bases align to TRBD1. Per germline, CDR1 SGHDN and CDR2 FVKESK. J lost 9 bases, V lost 6 bases, and 4 bases had no gene match. This CDR3 comprises 14 residues. CDR3 residues: CASRGGTGGSPLHF. The DNA for the CDR3 is TGTGCCAGCAGGGGCGGGACAGGGGGTTCACCCCTCCACTTT.

This clone has more than one count but fewer than ten. This chain uses TRBV2 with TRBJ1-6; D unclear. CDR1 is SNHLY, CDR2 FYNNEI, per germline. This CDR3 has 12 residues. Trimming removed 5 bases at V and 6 bases at J, with 5 bases between. The CDR3 sequence: CASSSPNSPLHF. CDR3 in DNA: TGTGCCAGCAGTTCTCCTAATTCACCCCTCCACTTT. Drawing the rest from reference TRBV2 and TRBJ1-6, the complete variable domain is EPEVTQTPSHQVTQMGQEVILRCVPISNHLYFYWYRQILGQKVEFLVSFYNNEISEKSEIFDDQFSVERPDGSNFTLKIRSTKLEDSAMYFCASSSPNSPLHFGNGTRLTVT.

The chain employs TRBV5-1 and TRBJ2-1; 10 bases fit TRBD2. The CDR3 contains 15 residues. J lost 4 bases, V lost 0 bases, and 1 base had no gene match. Germline values: CDR1 SGHRS, CDR2 YFSETQ. For the CDR3, the DNA is TGCGCCAGCAGCTTGGAGGGACTAGCGTACAATGAGCAGTTCTTC. Translating gives CASSLEGLAYNEQFF.

The J gene is TRBJ1-4, the V gene TRBV6-5; 7 positions match TRBD1. The germline V gene has CDR1 MNHEY and CDR2 SVGAGI. This CDR3 region has 15 residues. Trimming took 10 bases from V and 1 from J; bases not matched to a gene: 9. In nucleotides, the CDR3 is TGTGCCACCGGCAGGGGGGTTAAAACTAATGAAAAACTGTTTTTT. Encoded protein: CATGRGVKTNEKLFF.